This T cell receptor (beta chain) was found in a study of shared clonotypes between healthy human individuals. This clone showed up just once. No antigen is known for it. There were only Caucasian adults among the donors, and all lived in Nashville, Tennessee. Study-wide results and limits: The authors sampled blood alone, and tissue repertoires likely differ.

The assay used deep level. Profiled with immunoSEQ multiplex PCR; TCRdb holds only in-frame clones, not every one. The profile shows more than 2 million clones, 95% of them singletons. Sequenced: naive CD4+ T cells sorted from blood. The subset here: CD45RA+ positively selected. This clonotype originated in a man in his late teens or twenties in good health.

The CDR3 bases are TGTGCCAGCAGCTTGGTACTAGCGGGACGAGATACGCAGTATTTT. Encoded protein: CASSLVLAGRDTQYF. The chain recombines TRBV27 with TRBJ2-3; 10 nucleotides match TRBD2. Germline loops: CDR1 MNHEY, CDR2 SMNVEV (reference sequence). This CDR3 contains 15 residues. The J segment lost 5 bases and the V segment lost 6 bases, leaving 8 bases of the junction unmatched.